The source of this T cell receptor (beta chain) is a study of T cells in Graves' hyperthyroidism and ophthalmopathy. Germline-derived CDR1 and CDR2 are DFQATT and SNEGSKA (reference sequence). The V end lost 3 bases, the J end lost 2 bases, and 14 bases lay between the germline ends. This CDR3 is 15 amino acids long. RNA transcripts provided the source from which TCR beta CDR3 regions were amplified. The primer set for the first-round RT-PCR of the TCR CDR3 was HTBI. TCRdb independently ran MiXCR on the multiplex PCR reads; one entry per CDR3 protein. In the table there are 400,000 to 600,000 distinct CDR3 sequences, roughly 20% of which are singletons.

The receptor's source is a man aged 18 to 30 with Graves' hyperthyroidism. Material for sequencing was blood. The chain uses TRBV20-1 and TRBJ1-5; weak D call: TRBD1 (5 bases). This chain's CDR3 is CSARSGGGGNQPQHF. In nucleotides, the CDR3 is TGCAGTGCTAGGAGTGGGGGGGGTGGCAATCAGCCCCAGCATTTT.